Sequencing of this T cell receptor (beta chain) was carried out in a study of cytomegalovirus exposure and HLA in healthy donors. Use of 60 Vbeta and 13 Jbeta primers characterized the PCR. Some clones are missing from TCRdb's copy, which holds only in-frame ones; the method was immunoSEQ multiplex PCR. This sample carries about 98,000 clones, roughly 76% of them seen once, and the ten largest clones take about 2.5%. With regard to this clone: Its antigen is currently unknown.

Regarding the study as a whole: Per published reports, the classifier diagnosed cytomegalovirus status with high specificity and sensitivity. When analyzed later, a missense DCLRE1C variant was found to be linked to TCR beta V- and J-gene trimming. The authors listed some 150 TCR beta chains as cytomegalovirus-associated.

This CDR3 is 15 amino acids long. Trimming cost V 0 bases and J 0 bases, with 7 bases left between them. In germline, CDR1 is MNHEY, CDR2 SMNVEV (reference sequence). Sequencing used PBMCs. This chain links TRBV27 with TRBJ2-3, with D tentatively TRBD1 (6 bases). This TCR came from a man over 45 in good health and CMV-seronegative. DNA for the CDR3: TGTGCCAGCAGTTTATCGGACAGAAGCACAGATACGCAGTATTTT. Encoded protein: CASSLSDRSTDTQYF.